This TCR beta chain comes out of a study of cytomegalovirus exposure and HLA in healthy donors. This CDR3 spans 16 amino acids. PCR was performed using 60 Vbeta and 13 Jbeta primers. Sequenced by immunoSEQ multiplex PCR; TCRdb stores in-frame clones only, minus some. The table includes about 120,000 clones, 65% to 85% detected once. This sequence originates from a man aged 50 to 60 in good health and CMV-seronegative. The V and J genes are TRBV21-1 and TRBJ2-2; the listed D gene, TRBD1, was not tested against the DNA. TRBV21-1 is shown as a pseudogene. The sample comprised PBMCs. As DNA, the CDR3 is TGTGCCAGCAGCAAATTCAGGGGTCGGTGCACCGGGGAGCTGTTTTTT. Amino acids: CASSKFRGRCTGELFF.